The entry below gives a single TCR beta chain sequence along with its context. This sample is drawn from a study of blood T cell repertoires in COVID-19. Study details: Acute-phase and convalescent COVID-19 samples originated in the United States, Italy and Spain. From T cells, B-cell-depleted T cells, or PBMCs came the material, which was cDNA or gDNA.

Clones were read by immunoSEQ multiplex PCR, and TCRdb kept only the in-frame ones, dropping some. The sample consists of approximately 180,000 clones, 80% to 90% of them appearing once. The study drew participants aged about 18 to 95 years from about two dozen US areas. Sequencing was carried out using PBMCs or T cells enriched from blood (not recorded which). The TCR comes from a woman aged 40-49 years with acute COVID-19.

The CDR3 DNA is TGTGCCAGCATTTCGTTGGGACAGGGGACGAACACTGAAGCTTTCTTT. Its translation is CASISLGQGTNTEAFF. The V and J genes are TRBV28 and TRBJ1-1; TRBD1 agrees at 10 bases. The CDR3 runs to 16 residues. The V gene end was trimmed by 7 bases and the J gene end by 1 base; junction bases not matched to a gene: 9. From germline, CDR1 is MDHEN and CDR2 SYDVKM.